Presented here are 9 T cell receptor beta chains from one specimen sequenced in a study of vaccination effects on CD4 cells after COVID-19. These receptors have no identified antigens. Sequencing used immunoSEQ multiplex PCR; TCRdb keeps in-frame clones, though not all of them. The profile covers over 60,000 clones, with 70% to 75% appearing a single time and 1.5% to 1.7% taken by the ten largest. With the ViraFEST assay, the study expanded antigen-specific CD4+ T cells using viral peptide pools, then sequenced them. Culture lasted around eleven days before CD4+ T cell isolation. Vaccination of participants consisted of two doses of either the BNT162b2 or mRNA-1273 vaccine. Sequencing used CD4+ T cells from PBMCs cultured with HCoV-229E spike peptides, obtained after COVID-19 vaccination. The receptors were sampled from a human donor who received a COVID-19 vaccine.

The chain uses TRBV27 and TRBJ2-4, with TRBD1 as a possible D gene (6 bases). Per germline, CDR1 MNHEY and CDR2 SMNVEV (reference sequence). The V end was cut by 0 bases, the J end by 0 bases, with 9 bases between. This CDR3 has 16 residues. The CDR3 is CASSLSGTLAKNIQYF. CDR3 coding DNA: TGTGCCAGCAGTTTATCGGGGACACTAGCCAAAAACATTCAGTACTTC.

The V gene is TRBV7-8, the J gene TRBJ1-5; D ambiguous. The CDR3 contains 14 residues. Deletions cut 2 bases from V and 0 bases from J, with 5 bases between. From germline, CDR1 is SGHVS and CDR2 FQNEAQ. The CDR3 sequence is CASSLHGSNQPQHF. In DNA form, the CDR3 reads TGTGCCAGCAGCTTACACGGTAGCAATCAGCCCCAGCATTTT. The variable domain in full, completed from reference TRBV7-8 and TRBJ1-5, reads GAGVSQSPRYKVAKRGQDVALRCDPISGHVSLFWYQQALGQGPEFLTYFQNEAQLDKSGLPSDRFFAERPEGSVSTLKIQRTQQEDSAVYLCASSLHGSNQPQHFGDGTRLSIL.

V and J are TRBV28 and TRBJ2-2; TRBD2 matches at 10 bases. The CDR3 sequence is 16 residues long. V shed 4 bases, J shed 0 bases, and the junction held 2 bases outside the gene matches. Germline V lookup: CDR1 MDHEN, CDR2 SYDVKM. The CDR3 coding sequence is TGTGCCAGCAGTTACGGGACTAGCGCGAACACCGGGGAGCTGTTTTTT. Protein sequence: CASSYGTSANTGELFF. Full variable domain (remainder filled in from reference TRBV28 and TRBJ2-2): DVKVTQSSRYLVKRTGEKVFLECVQDMDHENMFWYRQDPGLGLRLIYFSYDVKMKEKGDIPEGYSVSREKKERFSLILESASTNQTSMYLCASSYGTSANTGELFFGEGSRLTVL.

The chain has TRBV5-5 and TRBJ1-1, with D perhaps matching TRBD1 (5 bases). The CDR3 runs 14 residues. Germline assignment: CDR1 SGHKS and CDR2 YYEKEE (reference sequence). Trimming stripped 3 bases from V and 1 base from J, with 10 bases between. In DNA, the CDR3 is TGTGCCAGCAGCTCGAAGGACAAGAACACTGAAGCTTTCTTT. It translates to CASSSKDKNTEAFF. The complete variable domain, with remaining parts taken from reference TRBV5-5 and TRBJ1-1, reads DAGVTQSPTHLIKTRGQQVTLRCSPISGHKSVSWYQQVLGQGPQFIFQYYEKEERGRGNFPDRFSARQFPNYSSELNVNALLLGDSALYLCASSSKDKNTEAFFGQGTRLTVV.

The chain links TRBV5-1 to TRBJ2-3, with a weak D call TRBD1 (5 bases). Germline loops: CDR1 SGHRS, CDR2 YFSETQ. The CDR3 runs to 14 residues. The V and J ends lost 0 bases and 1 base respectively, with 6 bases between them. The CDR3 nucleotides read TGCGCCAGCAGCTTGGAGACAGGCACAGATACGCAGTATTTT. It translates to CASSLETGTDTQYF. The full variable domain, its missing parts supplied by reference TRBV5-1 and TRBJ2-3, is KAGVTQTPRYLIKTRGQQVTLSCSPISGHRSVSWYQQTPGQGLQFLFEYFSETQRNKGNFPGRFSGRQFSNSRSEMNVSTLELGDSALYLCASSLETGTDTQYFGPGTRLTVL.

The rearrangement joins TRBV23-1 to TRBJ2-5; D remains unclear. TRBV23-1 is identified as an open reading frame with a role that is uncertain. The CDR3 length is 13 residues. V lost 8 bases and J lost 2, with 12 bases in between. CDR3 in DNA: TGCGCCAGCCTCGATAAAAAGCAAGAGACCCAGTACTTC. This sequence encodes CASLDKKQETQYF.

The CDR3 here is CASSLGRQETQYF. The CDR3, as DNA: TGTGCCAGCAGCTTGGGACGGCAAGAGACCCAGTACTTC. The chain joins TRBV2 to TRBJ2-5, with D possibly called TRBD1 or TRBD2 (5 bases each). Germline V gene data show CDR1 as SNHLY and CDR2 as FYNNEI. The V end was cut by 6 bases, the J end by 2 bases, with 10 bases between. The CDR3 is 13 residues long.

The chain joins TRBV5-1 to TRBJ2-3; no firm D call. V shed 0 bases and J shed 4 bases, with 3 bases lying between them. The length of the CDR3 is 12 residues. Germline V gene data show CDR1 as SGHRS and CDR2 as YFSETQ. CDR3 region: CASSLGADTQYF. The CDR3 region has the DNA TGCGCCAGCAGCTTGGGGGCAGATACGCAGTATTTT. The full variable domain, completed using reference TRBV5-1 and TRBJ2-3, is KAGVTQTPRYLIKTRGQQVTLSCSPISGHRSVSWYQQTPGQGLQFLFEYFSETQRNKGNFPGRFSGRQFSNSRSEMNVSTLELGDSALYLCASSLGADTQYFGPGTRLTVL.

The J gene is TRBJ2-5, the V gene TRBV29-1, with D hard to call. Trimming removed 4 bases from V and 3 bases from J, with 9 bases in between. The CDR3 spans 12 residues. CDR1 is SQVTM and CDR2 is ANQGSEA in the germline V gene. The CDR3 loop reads CSVARTEETQYF. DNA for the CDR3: TGCAGCGTTGCTCGGACGGAAGAGACCCAGTACTTC.